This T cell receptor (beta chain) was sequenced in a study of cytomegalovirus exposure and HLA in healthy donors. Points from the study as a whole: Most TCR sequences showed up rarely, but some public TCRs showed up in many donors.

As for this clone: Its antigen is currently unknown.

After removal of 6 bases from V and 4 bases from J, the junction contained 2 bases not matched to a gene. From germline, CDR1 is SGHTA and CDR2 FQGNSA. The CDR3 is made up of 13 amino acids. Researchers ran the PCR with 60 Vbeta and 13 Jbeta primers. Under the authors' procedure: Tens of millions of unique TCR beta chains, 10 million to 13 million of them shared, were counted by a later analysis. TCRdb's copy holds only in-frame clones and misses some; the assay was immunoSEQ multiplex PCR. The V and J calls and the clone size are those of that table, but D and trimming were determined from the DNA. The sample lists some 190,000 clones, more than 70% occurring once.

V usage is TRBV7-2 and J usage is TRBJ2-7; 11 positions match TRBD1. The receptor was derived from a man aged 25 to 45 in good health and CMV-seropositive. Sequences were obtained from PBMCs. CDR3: CASRDRGHYEQYF. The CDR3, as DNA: TGTGCCAGCAGGGACAGGGGGCATTACGAGCAGTACTTC.